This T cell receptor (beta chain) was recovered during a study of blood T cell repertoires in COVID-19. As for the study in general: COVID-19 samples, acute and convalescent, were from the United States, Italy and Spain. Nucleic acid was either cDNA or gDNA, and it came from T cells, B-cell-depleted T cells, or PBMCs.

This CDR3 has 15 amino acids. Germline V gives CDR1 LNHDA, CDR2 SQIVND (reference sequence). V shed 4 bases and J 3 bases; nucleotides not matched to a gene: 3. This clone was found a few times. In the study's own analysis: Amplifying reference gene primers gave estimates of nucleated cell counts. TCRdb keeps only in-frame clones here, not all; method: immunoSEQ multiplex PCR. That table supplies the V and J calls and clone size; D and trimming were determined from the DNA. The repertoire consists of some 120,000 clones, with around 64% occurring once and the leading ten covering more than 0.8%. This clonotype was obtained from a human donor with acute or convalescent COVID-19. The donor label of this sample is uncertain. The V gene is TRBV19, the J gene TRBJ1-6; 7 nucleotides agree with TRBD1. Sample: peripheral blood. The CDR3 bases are TGTGCCAGTAGTAAAGGGACAGTCTATAATTCACCCCTCCACTTT. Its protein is CASSKGTVYNSPLHF.